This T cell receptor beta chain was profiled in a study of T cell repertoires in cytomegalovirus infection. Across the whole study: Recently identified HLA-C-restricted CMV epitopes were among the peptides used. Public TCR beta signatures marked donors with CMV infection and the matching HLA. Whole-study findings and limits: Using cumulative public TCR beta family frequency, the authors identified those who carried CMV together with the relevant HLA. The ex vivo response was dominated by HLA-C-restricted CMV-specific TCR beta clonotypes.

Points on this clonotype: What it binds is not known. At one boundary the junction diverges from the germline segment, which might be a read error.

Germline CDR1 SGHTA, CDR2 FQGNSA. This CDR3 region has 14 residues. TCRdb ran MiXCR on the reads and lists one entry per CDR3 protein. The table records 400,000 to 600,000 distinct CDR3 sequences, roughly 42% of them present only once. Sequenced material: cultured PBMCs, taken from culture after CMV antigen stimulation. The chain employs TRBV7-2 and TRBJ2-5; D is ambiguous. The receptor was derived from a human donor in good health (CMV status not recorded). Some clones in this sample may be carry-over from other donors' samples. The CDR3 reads CAGSLVGWQETQYF. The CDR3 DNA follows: TGTGCCGGCAGCTTAGTTGGCTGGCAAGAGACCCAGTACTTC.